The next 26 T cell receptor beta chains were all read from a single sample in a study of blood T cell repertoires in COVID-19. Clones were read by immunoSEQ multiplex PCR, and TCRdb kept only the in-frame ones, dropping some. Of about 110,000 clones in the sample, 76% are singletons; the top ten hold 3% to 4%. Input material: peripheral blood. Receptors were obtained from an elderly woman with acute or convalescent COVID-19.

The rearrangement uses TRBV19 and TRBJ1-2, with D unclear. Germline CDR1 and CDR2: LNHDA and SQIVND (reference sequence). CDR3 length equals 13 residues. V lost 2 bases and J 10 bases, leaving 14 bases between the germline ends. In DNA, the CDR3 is TGTGCCAGTAGTATAAGCTCACAGACCCTCTACACCTTC. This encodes CASSISSQTLYTF.

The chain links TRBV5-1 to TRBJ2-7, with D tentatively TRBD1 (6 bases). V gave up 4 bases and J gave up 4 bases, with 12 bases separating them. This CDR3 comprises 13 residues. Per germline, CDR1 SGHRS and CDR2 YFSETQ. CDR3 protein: CASSIQQGYEQYF. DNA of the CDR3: TGCGCCAGCAGCATTCAACAGGGTTACGAGCAGTACTTC. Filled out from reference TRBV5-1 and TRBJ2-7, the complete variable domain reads KAGVTQTPRYLIKTRGQQVTLSCSPISGHRSVSWYQQTPGQGLQFLFEYFSETQRNKGNFPGRFSGRQFSNSRSEMNVSTLELGDSALYLCASSIQQGYEQYFGPGTRLTVT.

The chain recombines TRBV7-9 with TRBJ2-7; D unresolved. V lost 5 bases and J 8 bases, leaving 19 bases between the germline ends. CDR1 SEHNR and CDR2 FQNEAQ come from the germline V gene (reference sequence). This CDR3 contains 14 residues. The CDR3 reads CASSESSGLEKQYF. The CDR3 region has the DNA TGTGCCAGCAGCGAATCGTCGGGTCTGGAGAAGCAGTACTTC. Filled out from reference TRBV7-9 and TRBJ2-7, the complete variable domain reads DTGVSQNPRHKITKRGQNVTFRCDPISEHNRLYWYRQTLGQGPEFLTYFQNEAQLEKSRLLSDRFSAERPKGSFSTLEIQRTEQGDSAMYLCASSESSGLEKQYFGPGTRLTVT.

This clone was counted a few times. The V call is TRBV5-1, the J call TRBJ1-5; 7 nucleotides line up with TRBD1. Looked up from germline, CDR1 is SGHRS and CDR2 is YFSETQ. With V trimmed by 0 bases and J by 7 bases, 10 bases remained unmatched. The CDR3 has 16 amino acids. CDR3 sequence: CASSLVAGGEGQPQHF. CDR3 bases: TGCGCCAGCAGCTTGGTAGCAGGGGGAGAGGGGCAGCCCCAGCATTTT. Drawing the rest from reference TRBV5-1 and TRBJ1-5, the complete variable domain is KAGVTQTPRYLIKTRGQQVTLSCSPISGHRSVSWYQQTPGQGLQFLFEYFSETQRNKGNFPGRFSGRQFSNSRSEMNVSTLELGDSALYLCASSLVAGGEGQPQHFGDGTRLSIL.

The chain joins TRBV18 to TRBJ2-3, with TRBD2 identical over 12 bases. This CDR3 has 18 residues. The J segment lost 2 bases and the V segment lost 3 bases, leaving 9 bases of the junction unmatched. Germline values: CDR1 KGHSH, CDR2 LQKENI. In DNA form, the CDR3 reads TGTGCCAGCTCACCCAGGTCCCTAGCGGGGGGGATCACAGATACGCAGTATTTT. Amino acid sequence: CASSPRSLAGGITDTQYF.

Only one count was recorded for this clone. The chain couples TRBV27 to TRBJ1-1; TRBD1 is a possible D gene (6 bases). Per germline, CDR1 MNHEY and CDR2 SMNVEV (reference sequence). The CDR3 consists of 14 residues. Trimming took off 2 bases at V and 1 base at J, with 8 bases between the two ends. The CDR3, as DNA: TGTGCCAGCAGTTTAAACAGGGCGAACACTGAAGCTTTCTTT. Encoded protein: CASSLNRANTEAFF.

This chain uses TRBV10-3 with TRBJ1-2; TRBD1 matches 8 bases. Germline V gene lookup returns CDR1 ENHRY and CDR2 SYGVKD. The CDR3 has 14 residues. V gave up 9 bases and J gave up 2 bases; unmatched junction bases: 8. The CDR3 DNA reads TGTGCCATGAGACAGGGGTCCACAAACTATGGCTACACCTTC. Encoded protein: CAMRQGSTNYGYTF.

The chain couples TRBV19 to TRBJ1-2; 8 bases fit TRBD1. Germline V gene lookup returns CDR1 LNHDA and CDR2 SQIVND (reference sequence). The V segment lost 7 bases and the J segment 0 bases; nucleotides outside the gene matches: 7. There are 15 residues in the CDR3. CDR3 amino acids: CASIRDRSANYGYTF. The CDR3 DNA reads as TGTGCCAGTATCAGGGACAGGTCAGCTAACTATGGCTACACCTTC.

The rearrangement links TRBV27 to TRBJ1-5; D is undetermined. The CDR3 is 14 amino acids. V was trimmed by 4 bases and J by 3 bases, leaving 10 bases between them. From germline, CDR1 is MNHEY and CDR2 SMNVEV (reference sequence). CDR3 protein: CASSWAGPNQPQHF. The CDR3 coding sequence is TGTGCCAGCAGTTGGGCAGGCCCCAATCAGCCCCAGCATTTT.

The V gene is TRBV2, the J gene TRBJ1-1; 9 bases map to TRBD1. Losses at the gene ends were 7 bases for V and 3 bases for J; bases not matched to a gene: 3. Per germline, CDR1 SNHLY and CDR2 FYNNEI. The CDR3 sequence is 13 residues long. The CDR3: CASIRTGDTEAFF. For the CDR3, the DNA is TGTGCCAGCATAAGGACAGGGGACACTGAAGCTTTCTTT.

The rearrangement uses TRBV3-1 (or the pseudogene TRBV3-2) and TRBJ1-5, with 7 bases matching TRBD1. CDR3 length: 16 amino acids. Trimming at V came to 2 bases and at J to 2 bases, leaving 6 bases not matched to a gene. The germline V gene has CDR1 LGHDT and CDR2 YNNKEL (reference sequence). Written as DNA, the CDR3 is TGTGCCAGCAGCCAACAGGGACAGCTTGGCAATCAGCCCCAGCATTTT. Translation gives CASSQQGQLGNQPQHF.

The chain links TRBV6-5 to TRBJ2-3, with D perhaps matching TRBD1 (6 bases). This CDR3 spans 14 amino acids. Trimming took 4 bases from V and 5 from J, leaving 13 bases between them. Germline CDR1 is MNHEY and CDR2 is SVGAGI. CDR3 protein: CASSSQGGKDTQYF. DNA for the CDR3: TGTGCCAGCAGTTCACAAGGGGGAAAAGATACGCAGTATTTT.

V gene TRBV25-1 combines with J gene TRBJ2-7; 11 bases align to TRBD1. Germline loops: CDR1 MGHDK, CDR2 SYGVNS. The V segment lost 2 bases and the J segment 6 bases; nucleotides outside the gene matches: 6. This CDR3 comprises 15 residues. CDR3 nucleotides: TGTGCCAGCAGTGAAGGGACAGGGGGGTGGGTCGAGCAGTACTTC. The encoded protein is CASSEGTGGWVEQYF.

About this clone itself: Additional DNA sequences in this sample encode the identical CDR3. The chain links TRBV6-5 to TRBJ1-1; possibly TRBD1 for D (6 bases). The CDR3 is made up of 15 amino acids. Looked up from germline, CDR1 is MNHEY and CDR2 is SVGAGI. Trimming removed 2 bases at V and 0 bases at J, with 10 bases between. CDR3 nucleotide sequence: TGTGCCAGCAGTTACGTAGGACAGATGAACACTGAAGCTTTCTTT. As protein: CASSYVGQMNTEAFF.

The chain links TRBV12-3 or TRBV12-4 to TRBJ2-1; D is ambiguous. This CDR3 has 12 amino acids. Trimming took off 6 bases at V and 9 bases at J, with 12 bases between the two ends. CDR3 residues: CASSWVSGEQFF. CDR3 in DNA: TGTGCCAGCAGCTGGGTCTCGGGTGAGCAGTTCTTC.

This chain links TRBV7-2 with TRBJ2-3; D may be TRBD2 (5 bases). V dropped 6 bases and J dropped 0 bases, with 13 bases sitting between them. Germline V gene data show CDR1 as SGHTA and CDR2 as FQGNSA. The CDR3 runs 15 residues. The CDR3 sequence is CASSSTSTSTDTQYF. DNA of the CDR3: TGTGCCAGCAGTTCTACTAGTACTAGCACAGATACGCAGTATTTT.

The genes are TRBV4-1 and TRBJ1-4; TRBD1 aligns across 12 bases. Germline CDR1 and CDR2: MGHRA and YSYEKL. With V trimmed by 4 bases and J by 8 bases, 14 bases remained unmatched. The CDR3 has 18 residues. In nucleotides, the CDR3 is TGCGCCAGCAGCCGCACCGGGACAGGGGGCGTCCGGGGGGAAAAACTGTTTTTT. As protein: CASSRTGTGGVRGEKLFF.

CDR3 protein: CASSQDLAGGTGELFF. The CDR3 DNA reads TGCGCCAGCAGCCAAGATCTTGCGGGAGGAACCGGGGAGCTGTTTTTT. The chain employs TRBV4-3 and TRBJ2-2; 8 bases map to TRBD2. The germline V gene has CDR1 LGHNA and CDR2 YSLEER. J gave up 5 bases and V 0 bases, and 5 bases lay outside the gene matches. This CDR3 comprises 16 residues.

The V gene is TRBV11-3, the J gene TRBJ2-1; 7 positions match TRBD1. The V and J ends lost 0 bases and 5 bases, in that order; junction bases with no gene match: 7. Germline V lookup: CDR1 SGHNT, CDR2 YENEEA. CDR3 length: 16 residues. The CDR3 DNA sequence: TGTGCCAGCAGCTTAGATACAGGGGCGATCAACAATGAGCAGTTCTTC. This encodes CASSLDTGAINNEQFF.

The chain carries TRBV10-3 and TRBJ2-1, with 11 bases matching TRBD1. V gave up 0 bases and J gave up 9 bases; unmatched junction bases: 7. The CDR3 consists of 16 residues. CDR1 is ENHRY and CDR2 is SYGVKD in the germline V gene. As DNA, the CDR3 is TGTGCCATCAGTGAGTCCGGGACAGGGGGATTGGGTGAGCAGTTCTTC. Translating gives CAISESGTGGLGEQFF.

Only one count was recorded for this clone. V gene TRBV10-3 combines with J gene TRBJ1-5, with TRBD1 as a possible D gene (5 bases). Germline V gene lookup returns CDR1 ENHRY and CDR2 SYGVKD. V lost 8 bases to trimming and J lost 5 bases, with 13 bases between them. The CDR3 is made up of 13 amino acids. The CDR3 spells CAIRVRGYQPQHF. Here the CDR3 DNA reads TGTGCCATCCGGGTCCGGGGGTATCAGCCCCAGCATTTT.

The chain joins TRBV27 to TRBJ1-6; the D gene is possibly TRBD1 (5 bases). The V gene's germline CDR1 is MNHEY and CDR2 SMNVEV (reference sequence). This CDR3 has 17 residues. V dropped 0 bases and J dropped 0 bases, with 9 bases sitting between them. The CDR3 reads CASSLSGLSSYNSPLHF. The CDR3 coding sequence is TGTGCCAGCAGTTTATCGGGGCTGAGCTCCTATAATTCACCCCTCCACTTT.

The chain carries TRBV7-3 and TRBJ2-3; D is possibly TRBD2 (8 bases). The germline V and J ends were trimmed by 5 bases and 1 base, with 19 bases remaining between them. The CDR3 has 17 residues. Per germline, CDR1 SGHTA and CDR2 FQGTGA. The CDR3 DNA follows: TGTGCCAGCAGCCCTATAGCGGGGACAGCAGGCACAGATACGCAGTATTTT. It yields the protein CASSPIAGTAGTDTQYF. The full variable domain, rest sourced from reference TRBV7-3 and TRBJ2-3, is GAGVSQTPSNKVTEKGKYVELRCDPISGHTALYWYRQSLGQGPEFLIYFQGTGAADDSGLPNDRFFAVRPEGSVSTLKIQRTERGDSAVYLCASSPIAGTAGTDTQYFGPGTRLTVL.

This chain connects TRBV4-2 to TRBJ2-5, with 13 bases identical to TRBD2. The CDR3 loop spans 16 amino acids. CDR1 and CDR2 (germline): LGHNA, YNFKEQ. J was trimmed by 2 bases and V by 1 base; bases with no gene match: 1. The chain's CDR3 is CASSQATSGGQETQYF. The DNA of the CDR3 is TGTGCCAGCAGCCAAGCGACTAGCGGGGGGCAAGAGACCCAGTACTTC.

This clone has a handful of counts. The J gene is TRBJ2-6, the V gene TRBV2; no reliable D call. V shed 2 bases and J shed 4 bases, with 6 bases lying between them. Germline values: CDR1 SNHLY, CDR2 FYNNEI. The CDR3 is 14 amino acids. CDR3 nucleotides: TGTGCCAGCAGTGAAAGGAGCGGGGCCAACGTCCTGACTTTC. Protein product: CASSERSGANVLTF.

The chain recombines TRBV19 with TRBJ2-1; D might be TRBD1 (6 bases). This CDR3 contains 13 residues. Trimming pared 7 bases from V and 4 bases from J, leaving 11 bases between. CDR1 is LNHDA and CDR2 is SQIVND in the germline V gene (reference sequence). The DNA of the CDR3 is TGTGCCAGTAAATCGGGACATTACAATGAGCAGTTCTTC. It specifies CASKSGHYNEQFF.